This T cell receptor beta chain was sequenced during a study of T cells in women clearing cervical HPV infection. The V and J ends lost 2 bases and 4 bases, in that order; junction bases with no gene match: 4. The CDR3 length is 16 residues. Germline loops: CDR1 SGHVS, CDR2 FNYEAQ. Overall study findings and caveats: Richness plus V gene abundances separated cases from controls with AUC about 0.83.

With respect to this clone: Its specificity is not known. The CDR3 goes on 3 residues after the read ends, and that part is filled in from the germline J gene.

The assay was immunoSEQ multiplex PCR, and TCRdb's table has in-frame clones only and misses some. This sample's clone table lists 30,000 to 35,000 clones. The sequence was obtained from a woman aged 18-70 years with a cervical HPV16 infection that either progressed to CIN3+ or cleared (not recorded which). The J gene is TRBJ2-3, the V gene TRBV7-6; 12 bases fit TRBD2. Sequences were obtained from blood buffy coat. The CDR3 DNA, read in part, is TGTGCCAGCAGCTTACTAGCGGGAGGGACCCCAGATACG. It specifies CASSLLAGGTPDT. The full CDR3 reads CASSLLAGGTPDTQYF.